The 23 T cell receptor beta chains in this list originate from one sample, sequenced in a study of blood T cell repertoires in COVID-19. Assay used: immunoSEQ multiplex PCR; TCRdb lists only in-frame clones, some missing. The table has about 58,000 clones, about 76% seen once. The sample comprised peripheral blood. The receptors shown here come from a human donor in a cohort sampled during active COVID-19.

This clone has just a few counts. The V gene is TRBV6-1, the J gene TRBJ2-1; 10 bases are shared with TRBD2. Germline V gene data show CDR1 as MNHNS and CDR2 as SASEGT. The CDR3 extends over 18 amino acids. The V segment lost 2 bases and the J segment 2 bases; nucleotides outside the gene matches: 9. CDR3 region: CASSEYRGGTSAYNEQFF. CDR3 in DNA: TGTGCCAGCAGTGAATACAGGGGGGGGACTAGCGCCTACAATGAGCAGTTCTTC.

The J gene is TRBJ1-1, the V gene TRBV27; 8 nucleotides align to TRBD1. CDR3 length equals 14 residues. Germline CDR1 is MNHEY and CDR2 is SMNVEV (reference sequence). V gave up 5 bases and J gave up 7 bases; unmatched junction bases: 9. Here the CDR3 reads CASSVRGRGGEAFF. The CDR3 DNA reads as TGTGCCAGCAGTGTCAGGGGGCGGGGGGGTGAAGCTTTCTTT.

The chain joins TRBV28 to TRBJ2-2; TRBD2 might be the D (6 bases). CDR3 size: 15 residues. CDR1 MDHEN and CDR2 SYDVKM come from the germline V gene. V was shortened by 6 bases and J by 0 bases, with 11 bases between the two germline ends. CDR3 coding DNA: TGTGCCAGCAGGTCTGGGGGGACGAACACCGGGGAGCTGTTTTTT. Its protein product is CASRSGGTNTGELFF.

The chain links TRBV4-3 to TRBJ1-1; 8 nucleotides match TRBD1. The CDR3 has 15 residues. The V gene's germline CDR1 is LGHNA and CDR2 YSLEER. V gave up 0 bases and J gave up 5 bases; unmatched junction bases: 5. The DNA of the CDR3 is TGCGCCAGCAGCCAAGACCACACAGGGGGGACTGAAGCTTTCTTT. Protein sequence: CASSQDHTGGTEAFF.

The J gene is TRBJ2-2, the V gene TRBV7-3; D remains ambiguous. The CDR3 length is 13 residues. V lost 2 bases and J lost 4, with 5 bases in between. Germline V gene sequence: CDR1 SGHTA, CDR2 FQGTGA. DNA of the CDR3: TGTGCCAGCAGCTTATCGGGCACCGGGGAGCTGTTTTTT. It specifies CASSLSGTGELFF. The full variable domain, its missing parts supplied by reference TRBV7-3 and TRBJ2-2, is GAGVSQTPSNKVTEKGKYVELRCDPISGHTALYWYRQSLGQGPEFLIYFQGTGAADDSGLPNDRFFAVRPEGSVSTLKIQRTERGDSAVYLCASSLSGTGELFFGEGSRLTVL.

This sequence joins TRBV14 and TRBJ2-5; 7 bases line up with TRBD2. Trimming removed 1 base from V and 3 bases from J; junction bases left unmatched: 5. Germline-derived CDR1 and CDR2 are SGHDN and FVKESK. The CDR3 contains 15 residues. The DNA for the CDR3 is TGTGCCAGCAGCCAAGCCGGGGAGGGAGAAGAGACCCAGTACTTC. Translation gives CASSQAGEGEETQYF.

This clone was detected many times. The chain joins TRBV19 to TRBJ2-3, with D tentatively TRBD2 (6 bases). With 7 bases removed from V and 1 base from J, the gap between germline ends came to 18 bases. From germline, CDR1 is LNHDA and CDR2 SQIVND (reference sequence). The CDR3 length is 16 residues. The CDR3 DNA reads TGTGCCAGTAAGGGGACTCTCCGAAGGGGCACAGATACGCAGTATTTT. It encodes CASKGTLRRGTDTQYF. Combining the CDR3 with reference TRBV19 and TRBJ2-3 gives the whole variable domain DGGITQSPKYLFRKEGQNVTLSCEQNLNHDAMYWYRQDPGQGLRLIYYSQIVNDFQKGDIAEGYSVSREKKESFPLTVTSAQKNPTAFYLCASKGTLRRGTDTQYFGPGTRLTVL.

This clone was counted a few times. The V call is TRBV28, the J call TRBJ1-4, with 7 bases that match TRBD1. V lost 6 bases to trimming and J lost 5 bases; unmatched junction nucleotides: 9. CDR1 is MDHEN and CDR2 is SYDVKM in the germline V gene. CDR3 size: 15 residues. CDR3 in DNA: TGTGCCAGCAGGATCCGAGGGGGCGCGAATGAAAAACTGTTTTTT. Protein sequence: CASRIRGGANEKLFF.

The genes are TRBV18 and TRBJ1-5; D ambiguous. CDR1 is KGHSH and CDR2 is LQKENI in the germline V gene. V was pared by 3 bases and J by 13 bases, with 7 bases between. The CDR3 contains 10 residues. The CDR3 sequence: CASSPLLQHF. The CDR3 DNA is TGTGCCAGCTCACCTCTCCTACAGCATTTT.

With respect to this clone: At one of its ends the junction is not consistent with the germline gene, which may arise from a read error. The chain combines TRBV7-7 with TRBJ1-4, with a possible D match to TRBD1 (6 bases). The CDR3 consists of 15 residues. Per germline, CDR1 SSHAT and CDR2 FNYEAQ (reference sequence). The CDR3 DNA reads TGTGCTAGCAGCCCCTACAGGGTTAGGTTTGAAAAACTGTTTTTT. It is translated as CASSPYRVRFEKLFF.

CDR3 residues: CASSSGLTNTGELFF. For the CDR3, the DNA is TGTGCCAGCAGCTCGGGACTGACTAACACCGGGGAGCTGTTTTTT. This chain joins TRBV7-2 and TRBJ2-2; D may be TRBD2 (6 bases). The CDR3 is 15 residues long. The germline V gene encodes CDR1 SGHTA and CDR2 FQGNSA. The ends were cut back, 4 bases at V and 2 bases at J, with 11 bases in the middle.

The chain is built from TRBV5-1 and TRBJ1-2; no definite D call. V lost 0 bases and J lost 0, with 6 bases in between. Germline assignment: CDR1 SGHRS and CDR2 YFSETQ. The CDR3 has 14 amino acids. CDR3 bases: TGCGCCAGCAGCTTGGGGGAGACTAACTATGGCTACACCTTC. Amino acids: CASSLGETNYGYTF.

The chain has TRBV11-2 and TRBJ2-1; tentative D call: TRBD1 (7 bases). Germline V gene sequence: CDR1 SGHAT, CDR2 FQNNGV. V lost 5 bases and J 1 base, leaving 9 bases between the germline ends. The CDR3 totals 14 residues. CDR3 bases: TGTGCCAGCAGCCCAGGGGGGTCCTACAATGAGCAGTTCTTC. Residues: CASSPGGSYNEQFF.

V usage is TRBV28 and J usage is TRBJ2-7, with D perhaps TRBD1 (6 bases). CDR1 and CDR2 (germline): MDHEN, SYDVKM. Trimming stripped 6 bases from V and 6 bases from J, with 21 bases between. The CDR3 has 15 residues. CDR3 sequence: CASSPDRPRGREQYF. The CDR3 DNA is TGTGCCAGCAGCCCTGATAGGCCCAGGGGTCGCGAGCAGTACTTC.

The V and J genes are TRBV5-1 and TRBJ2-3; TRBD2 matches at 9 bases. The germline V gene encodes CDR1 SGHRS and CDR2 YFSETQ. V was pared by 3 bases and J by 4 bases, with 6 bases of the junction left unmatched. The CDR3 has 15 residues. CDR3 loop: CASSSTRGRADTQYF. The CDR3 DNA follows: TGCGCCAGCAGCTCCACTCGCGGGAGGGCAGATACGCAGTATTTT.

The chain couples TRBV19 to TRBJ2-5, with D possibly matching TRBD2 (6 bases). Germline V gene lookup returns CDR1 LNHDA and CDR2 SQIVND (reference sequence). The V end was cut by 1 base, the J end by 1 base, with 13 bases between. The CDR3 runs to 16 residues. For the CDR3, the DNA is TGTGCCAGTAGTATAGGTAGCGGAGCCCCCCAAGAGACCCAGTACTTC. It translates to CASSIGSGAPQETQYF.

In DNA, the CDR3 is TGTGCCAGCAGTCTCACCGGCGGGAACACTGAAGCTTTCTTT. Translating gives CASSLTGGNTEAFF. This rearrangement joins TRBV28 to TRBJ1-1; D not resolved. Germline CDR1 reads MDHEN; CDR2 reads SYDVKM. Trimming left V 5 bases short and J 1 base short, with 11 bases between. This CDR3 has 14 amino acids. The whole variable domain, filled in from reference TRBV28 and TRBJ1-1, reads DVKVTQSSRYLVKRTGEKVFLECVQDMDHENMFWYRQDPGLGLRLIYFSYDVKMKEKGDIPEGYSVSREKKERFSLILESASTNQTSMYLCASSLTGGNTEAFFGQGTRLTVV.

Details on this clone: A read error may produce the germline difference seen at one junction end. The chain carries TRBV6-1 and TRBJ1-2; possibly TRBD1 for D (6 bases). This CDR3 region has 15 residues. Germline V lookup: CDR1 MNHNS, CDR2 SASEGT. CDR3 loop: CASNEAGAYNYGYTF. The CDR3 DNA reads TGTGCCAGCAATGAAGCGGGGGCCTATAACTATGGCTACACCTTC.

CDR3 DNA sequence: TGTGCCACCAGCAGCGACCCCGGGACAGGGAACTATGGCTACACCTTC. It specifies CATSSDPGTGNYGYTF. This chain links TRBV15 with TRBJ1-2; TRBD1 aligns across 9 bases. This CDR3 has 16 residues. From germline, CDR1 is LNHNV and CDR2 YYDKDF (reference sequence). With V trimmed by 3 bases and J by 2 bases, 7 bases remained unmatched.

V usage is TRBV6-1 and J usage is TRBJ2-2, with TRBD2 identical over 10 bases. Germline trimming cut 3 bases from V and 4 bases from J; bases unmatched to any gene: 5. The CDR3 has 16 residues. Germline CDR1 is MNHNS and CDR2 is SASEGT. The CDR3 coding sequence is TGTGCCAGCAGTGAGAGCAGCGGGAGGGCCACCGGGGAGCTGTTTTTT. Translated, it gives CASSESSGRATGELFF.

This clone has just one count. One end of the junction fails to match germline, which may point to a read error. The chain couples TRBV5-1 to TRBJ2-7; a possible D gene is TRBD1 (6 bases). Germline V lookup: CDR1 SGHRS, CDR2 YFSETQ. This CDR3 comprises 13 residues. The CDR3 DNA is TGCGCCAGCACCTTGACAGGAGACGGCGAGCAGTACTTC. The encoded protein is CASTLTGDGEQYF. Full variable domain (remainder filled in from reference TRBV5-1 and TRBJ2-7): KAGVTQTPRYLIKTRGQQVTLSCSPISGHRSVSWYQQTPGQGLQFLFEYFSETQRNKGNFPGRFSGRQFSNSRSEMNVSTLELGDSALYLCASTLTGDGEQYFGPGTRLTVT.

The chain combines TRBV19 with TRBJ2-3, with 8 bases that match TRBD1. CDR1 and CDR2 from the germline V gene are LNHDA and SQIVND (reference sequence). CDR3 size: 14 residues. V lost 6 bases, J lost 2 bases, and 4 bases stayed unmatched. The CDR3 is CASRRDRITDTQYF. CDR3 nucleotide sequence: TGTGCCAGTAGGAGGGACAGGATCACAGATACGCAGTATTTT.

This clone was found a few times. V gene TRBV7-9 combines with J gene TRBJ1-2, with 7 bases lining up with TRBD1. The J segment lost 0 bases and the V segment lost 5 bases, leaving 9 bases of the junction unmatched. This CDR3 comprises 16 residues. Germline V lookup: CDR1 SEHNR, CDR2 FQNEAQ (reference sequence). The CDR3 sequence: CASSPNRDRTNYGYTF. CDR3 bases: TGTGCCAGCAGCCCAAACAGGGACAGAACTAACTATGGCTACACCTTC.